The rows below give T cell receptor beta chains drawn from one sample of a study of T cell responses to AZD1222 COVID-19 vaccine. Assay: immunoSEQ multiplex PCR; the TCRdb copy retains only in-frame clones and omits some. The table has 200,000 or so clones, 93% seen once. Sequenced here: peripheral blood, sampled on day 0 of MenACWY control vaccination. The receptors stem from an adult in good health. The CDR3 runs from the conserved cysteine through the conserved F or W. D genes are given only for firm matches. Some rows have no size entry. The others give once, few or many, or a class for an expanded clone.

clone size: .
J gene: TRBJ2-7
V gene: TRBV6-1
D gene: TRBD1
CDR3 protein: CASSEQQGLFYEQYF
CDR3 DNA: TGTGCCAGCAGTGAACAACAGGGGCTTTTCTACGAGCAGTACTTC

clone size: .
J gene: TRBJ1-5
V gene: TRBV6-5
D gene: .
CDR3 protein: CASSPMGRNNQPQHF
CDR3 DNA: TGTGCCAGCAGTCCCATGGGACGCAATAATCAGCCCCAGCATTTT

clone size: .
J gene: TRBJ2-3
V gene: TRBV7-3
D gene: TRBD2
CDR3 protein: CASTLSGGWTDTQYF
CDR3 DNA: TGTGCCAGCACCTTAAGCGGGGGGTGGACAGATACGCAGTATTTT

clone size: .
J gene: TRBJ2-1
V gene: TRBV2
D gene: .
CDR3 protein: CASSGPGQSQFF
CDR3 DNA: TGTGCCAGCAGTGGACCGGGACAAAGCCAGTTCTTC

clone size: .
J gene: TRBJ1-1
V gene: TRBV5-1
D gene: .
CDR3 protein: CASSFSGMNTEAFF
CDR3 DNA: TGCGCCAGCAGCTTCTCGGGGATGAACACTGAAGCTTTCTTT

clone size: .
J gene: TRBJ1-2
V gene: TRBV3-1/TRBV3-2
D gene: TRBD1
CDR3 protein: CASSARQGGYTF
CDR3 DNA: TGTGCCAGCAGCGCCAGACAGGGGGGCTACACCTTC

clone size: .
J gene: TRBJ2-1
V gene: TRBV4-1
D gene: TRBD2
CDR3 protein: CASSQDYSGGAAYNEQFF
CDR3 DNA: TGCGCCAGCAGCCAAGATTATAGCGGGGGGGCGGCCTACAATGAGCAGTTCTTC

clone size: .
J gene: TRBJ1-2
V gene: TRBV19
D gene: .
CDR3 protein: CARRFYGYTF
CDR3 DNA: TGTGCCAGACGATTCTATGGCTACACCTTC

clone size: .
J gene: TRBJ2-7
V gene: TRBV11-3
D gene: .
CDR3 protein: CASSSLTSNEQYF
CDR3 DNA: TGTGCCAGCAGCTCGCTGACTTCGAACGAGCAGTACTTC

clone size: .
J gene: TRBJ2-7
V gene: TRBV28
D gene: TRBD2
CDR3 protein: CASSPPAGDTYEQYF
CDR3 DNA: TGTGCCAGCAGTCCCCCAGCGGGGGATACCTACGAGCAGTACTTC

clone size: .
J gene: TRBJ2-5
V gene: TRBV5-1
D gene: .
CDR3 protein: CASSLEAGQETQYF
CDR3 DNA: TGCGCCAGCAGCTTGGAGGCAGGCCAAGAGACCCAGTACTTC

clone size: once
J gene: TRBJ1-2
V gene: TRBV7-2
D gene: TRBD1
CDR3 protein: CASRLGQGILYGYTF
CDR3 DNA: TGTGCCAGCAGGTTGGGACAGGGGATCCTCTATGGCTACACCTTC

clone size: .
J gene: TRBJ1-5
V gene: TRBV6-6
D gene: TRBD1
CDR3 protein: CASSRQGASNQPQHF
CDR3 DNA: TGTGCCAGCAGCCGACAGGGGGCTAGCAATCAGCCCCAGCATTTT

clone size: .
J gene: TRBJ1-1
V gene: TRBV18
D gene: .
CDR3 protein: CASSPRIIGGNTEAFF
CDR3 DNA: TGTGCCAGCTCACCACGAATTATAGGTGGAAACACTGAAGCTTTCTTT

clone size: .
J gene: TRBJ1-5
V gene: TRBV5-1
D gene: TRBD1
CDR3 protein: CASSLGRGPFSNQPQHF
CDR3 DNA: TGCGCCAGCAGCTTAGGCAGGGGGCCCTTTAGCAATCAGCCCCAGCATTTT

clone size: .
J gene: TRBJ2-3
V gene: TRBV27
D gene: .
CDR3 protein: CASSLRGAALSTDTQYF
CDR3 DNA: TGTGCCAGCAGTTTACGCGGGGCCGCTCTTTCCACAGATACGCAGTATTTT

clone size: .
J gene: TRBJ2-7
V gene: TRBV27
D gene: .
CDR3 protein: CASSLKGIPPSYEQYF
CDR3 DNA: TGTGCCAGCAGTTTAAAGGGTATTCCACCCTCCTACGAGCAGTACTTC

clone size: .
J gene: TRBJ1-1
V gene: TRBV5-1
D gene: TRBD1
CDR3 protein: CASTQQGASSWTEAFF
CDR3 DNA: TGCGCCAGCACCCAGCAGGGGGCTTCTAGTTGGACTGAAGCTTTCTTT

clone size: .
J gene: TRBJ1-4
V gene: TRBV7-2
D gene: .
CDR3 protein: CASSFERVGEKLFF
CDR3 DNA: TGTGCCAGCAGCTTCGAGCGAGTAGGAGAAAAACTGTTTTTT

clone size: .
J gene: TRBJ1-5
V gene: TRBV30
D gene: .
CDR3 protein: CAWSRGGINQPQHF
CDR3 DNA: TGTGCCTGGAGTAGGGGGGGGATCAATCAGCCCCAGCATTTT

clone size: .
J gene: TRBJ2-5
V gene: TRBV4-3
D gene: .
CDR3 protein: CASSQGEGETQYF
CDR3 DNA: TGCGCCAGCAGCCAAGGGGAAGGGGAGACCCAGTACTTC

clone size: .
J gene: TRBJ1-1
V gene: TRBV19
D gene: .
CDR3 protein: CASSRPGDPVNTEAFF
CDR3 DNA: TGTGCCAGTAGTCGACCAGGGGACCCAGTGAACACTGAAGCTTTCTTT

clone size: .
J gene: TRBJ1-2
V gene: TRBV28
D gene: .
CDR3 protein: CATYAHGALKTYGYTF
CDR3 DNA: TGTGCCACCTACGCCCACGGGGCACTAAAGACCTATGGCTACACCTTC

clone size: once
J gene: TRBJ1-1
V gene: TRBV3-1/TRBV3-2
D gene: .
CDR3 protein: CASSPLDRRNTEAFF
CDR3 DNA: TGTGCCAGCAGCCCCTTAGACAGACGGAACACTGAAGCTTTCTTT

clone size: once
J gene: TRBJ2-1
V gene: TRBV6-5
D gene: .
CDR3 protein: CASRKLGTTYNEQFF
CDR3 DNA: TGTGCCAGCAGGAAACTAGGGACGACCTACAATGAGCAGTTCTTC